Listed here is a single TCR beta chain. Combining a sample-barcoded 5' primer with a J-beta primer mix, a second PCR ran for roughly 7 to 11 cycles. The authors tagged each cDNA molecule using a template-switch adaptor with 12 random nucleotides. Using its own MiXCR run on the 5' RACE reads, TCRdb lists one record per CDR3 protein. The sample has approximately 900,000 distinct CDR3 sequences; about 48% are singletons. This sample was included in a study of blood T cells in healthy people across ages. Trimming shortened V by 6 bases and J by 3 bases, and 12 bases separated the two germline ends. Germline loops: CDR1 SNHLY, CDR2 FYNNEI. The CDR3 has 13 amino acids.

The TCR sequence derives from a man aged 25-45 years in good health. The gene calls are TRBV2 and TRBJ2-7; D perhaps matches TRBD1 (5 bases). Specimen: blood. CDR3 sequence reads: CASRTAGIYEQYF. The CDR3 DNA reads TGTGCCAGCAGGACCGCAGGGATCTACGAGCAGTACTTC.